This TCR beta chain was found in a study of T cells in localized non-small cell lung cancer. Study-wide points: For the top 100 tumor clones, a median about 60 also appeared in adjacent lung.

Worth noting for this clone: Its antigen is not identified.

The table came from immunoSEQ multiplex PCR; TCRdb's copy has only in-frame clones and leaves some out. The sample consists of under 45,000 clones, 83% of them appearing once. This CDR3 has 17 amino acids. From germline, CDR1 is GTSNPN and CDR2 SVGIG (reference sequence). V was trimmed by 3 bases and J by 0 bases, leaving 17 bases between them. Sequenced here: PBMCs, sampled before any cancer treatment. This TCR came from a man aged 35 to 70 with stage II lung adenocarcinoma. J is TRBJ2-2 and V is TRBV30; possible D gene TRBD2, 6 bases. DNA of the CDR3: TGTGCCTGGAGCGTAGACCCGGGACTCCCGAACACCGGGGAGCTGTTTTTT. The encoded protein is CAWSVDPGLPNTGELFF.